A selection of T cell receptor beta chains follows, all from one sample in a study of immune evolution from preneoplasia to lung adenocarcinoma. Sequenced by immunoSEQ multiplex PCR; TCRdb stores in-frame clones only, minus some. The table has over a thousand clones, around four fifths seen once; the top ten hold over 9.5%. The sequenced sample consisted of FFPE atypical adenomatous hyperplasia tissue from the lung. The receptor set was obtained from a person between 65 and 80 years old with lung adenocarcinoma. CDR3s include the opening cysteine and the closing phenylalanine or tryptophan. A D gene is named only where the DNA matches it firmly. Clone size, where shown, is once, few, many, or a class for clones that have expanded.

D gene,J gene,clone size,V gene,CDR3 length,CDR3 DNA,CDR3 protein
TRBD1,TRBJ2-5,-,TRBV5-1,14,TGCGCCAGCAGCTGGGGGACAGGGCAAGAGACCCAGTACTTC,CASSWGTGQETQYF
TRBD1,TRBJ2-7,-,TRBV7-9,15,TGTGCCAGCAGCTTAGGACAGGGGGCGACCTACGAGCAGTACTTC,CASSLGQGATYEQYF
-,TRBJ1-2,-,TRBV27,13,TGTGCCAGCAGTTTAGGGGGTCCCTATGGCTACACTTTC,CASSLGGPYGYTF
-,TRBJ2-1,-,TRBV10-2,14,TGCGCCAGCAGTGAGAGGTTTGGAGTCGCCGAGCAGTTCTTC,CASSERFGVAEQFF
TRBD1,TRBJ1-1,once,TRBV23-1,13,TGCGCCGGCCACAGGGGGCAGAACACTGAAGCTTTCTTT,CAGHRGQNTEAFF
-,TRBJ2-2,-,TRBV29-1,15,TGCAGCGTTGAAGGGCGGGGTACGAACACCGGGGAGCTGTTTTTT,CSVEGRGTNTGELFF
-,TRBJ2-5,-,TRBV9,13,TGTGCCAGCAGCGTACAGGTGGGAGAGACCCAGTACTTC,CASSVQVGETQYF
-,TRBJ2-6,-,TRBV27,13,TGTGCCAGCAGACCGGGAGGGGCCAACGTCCTGACTTTC,CASRPGGANVLTF
TRBD2,TRBJ2-1,-,TRBV28,20,TGTGCCAGCAGTTTAGGACTAGTGGGTCTCTCTATGGAATACAATAATGAGCAGTTCTTC,CASSLGLVGLSMEYNNEQFF
-,TRBJ1-2,-,TRBV4-1,17,TGCGCCAGCAGCCAAGAAAGTTCATGGGGTGAAGGCTATGGCTACACCTTC,CASSQESSWGEGYGYTF
TRBD2,TRBJ2-1,-,TRBV10-3,17,TGTGCCATCAGTGAACCGGGACTAGCGGGAGGGAGGAATGAGCAGTTCTTC,CAISEPGLAGGRNEQFF
TRBD2,TRBJ2-1,-,TRBV27,14,TGTGCCAGCAGTCCTAGCGGGATATACAATGAGCAGTTCTTC,CASSPSGIYNEQFF
TRBD2,TRBJ2-7,-,TRBV29-1,16,TGCAGCGTCATCCGGGGCCTAGCGGGAGGTACGGGCGAGCAGTACTTC,CSVIRGLAGGTGEQYF
TRBD2,TRBJ2-4,few,TRBV7-2,14,TGTGCCAGCAGCTCTAGCGGGAGCTCTTCCATTCAGTACTTC,CASSSSGSSSIQYF
TRBD2,TRBJ2-3,-,TRBV7-9,15,TGTGCCAGCAGCATTAGCGGGGGAACGGGAGATACGCAGTATTTT,CASSISGGTGDTQYF
TRBD1,TRBJ1-5,-,TRBV7-2,15,TGTGCCAGCAGGGGTCAGGGGGCTCCCGGGCAGCCCCAGCATTTT,CASRGQGAPGQPQHF
-,TRBJ1-4,few,TRBV28,15,TGTGCCAGCAGGGAGGGAGAAGGGCCTAGTGAAAAACTGTTTTTT,CASREGEGPSEKLFF
-,TRBJ2-5,-,TRBV5-1,16,TGCGCCAGCAGCTTGGAAGATGGGCAGGGTGGAGAGACCCAGTACTTC,CASSLEDGQGGETQYF
TRBD2,TRBJ2-3,-,TRBV25-1,15,TGTGCCAGCAGTGAACTAGCGGGAGTCGCAGATACGCAGTATTTT,CASSELAGVADTQYF
-,TRBJ2-5,-,TRBV11-2,12,TGTGCCAGCAGCATCCACCAAGAGACCCAGTACTTC,CASSIHQETQYF
-,TRBJ2-7,-,TRBV5-1,15,TGCGCCAGCAGCTTGGGGGGGGCAGGGCTCAACGAGCAGTACTTC,CASSLGGAGLNEQYF
TRBD1,TRBJ2-7,few,TRBV11-2,15,TGTGCCAGCAGCGCCGGGACAGGGCGAACCTACGAGCAGTACTTC,CASSAGTGRTYEQYF
-,TRBJ2-1,-,TRBV2,14,TGTGCCAGCATCGTCGATAGCTCCTACAATGAGCAGTTCTTC,CASIVDSSYNEQFF
-,TRBJ2-2,-,TRBV18,14,TGTGCCAGCTACGGGCCAGGCGGGTCCGGGGAGCTGTTTTTT,CASYGPGGSGELFF
-,TRBJ2-2,-,TRBV28,14,TGTGCCAGCACCCGGGATGTAAACACCGGGGAGCTGTTTTTT,CASTRDVNTGELFF
-,TRBJ1-2,-,TRBV28,17,TGTGCCAGCAGTTTATGGGGGGCAGGGGCTTCTAACTATGGCTACACCTTC,CASSLWGAGASNYGYTF
-,TRBJ2-7,-,TRBV18,11,TGTGCCAGCTCACAGGCGTACGAGCAGTACTTC,CASSQAYEQYF
TRBD2,TRBJ2-7,-,TRBV6-6,14,TGTGCCAGCACTAACACTCCAGCGGGAGGCGAGCAGTACTTC,CASTNTPAGGEQYF
-,TRBJ1-3,-,TRBV11-2,17,TGTGCCAGCAGCTTAGTGGGACCGCCTAGCTCTGGAAACACCATATATTTT,CASSLVGPPSSGNTIYF
TRBD1,TRBJ1-6,-,TRBV6-5,14,TGTGCCAGCAGGAGACAGGGGGTAGCATCACCCCTCCACTTT,CASRRQGVASPLHF
TRBD1,TRBJ2-7,few,TRBV28,15,TGTGCCAGCAGACTCGACAGGGCGAGCTCCTACGAGCAGTACTTC,CASRLDRASSYEQYF